Each of the 7 T cell receptor beta chains below was sequenced from the same sample in a study of T-cell reconstitution after alpha-beta-depleted transplantation in children. As it was prepared, the TCRbeta library received unique molecular identifiers. TCRdb redid the calling of the PCR reads with MiXCR, one entry per CDR3 protein. The sample includes approximately 300,000 distinct CDR3 sequences, 9.5% to 13% of them seen just once. The sample was PBMCs, taken before TCRalphabeta/CD19-depleted stem cell transplant. These receptors originate from a boy in the first two years of life with acute myeloid leukemia, due to receive a stem cell transplant.

This clonotype was recorded at least ten times. The chain has TRBV5-1 and TRBJ2-3, with 8 bases lining up with TRBD1. The CDR3 runs to 14 residues. Germline V gives CDR1 SGHRS, CDR2 YFSETQ. Losses at the gene ends were 3 bases for V and 5 bases for J; bases not matched to a gene: 5. CDR3 sequence reads: CASSYGQGGDTQYF. The DNA of the CDR3 is TGCGCCAGCAGCTACGGACAGGGCGGAGATACGCAGTATTTT.

This clonotype has a count of ten or more. This chain joins TRBV20-1 and TRBJ2-7; TRBD2 agrees at 12 bases. V dropped 3 bases and J dropped 3; count of bases not matched to a gene: 6. This CDR3 has 15 residues. The germline V gene has CDR1 DFQATT and CDR2 SNEGSKA (reference sequence). DNA of the CDR3: TGCAGTGCTAGCTCTACTAGCGGGAGGCTCTACGAGCAGTACTTC. It codes for CSASSTSGRLYEQYF.

This clonotype was observed a few times. V gene TRBV27 combines with J gene TRBJ2-7, with TRBD1 matching 7 bases. CDR1 and CDR2 (germline): MNHEY, SMNVEV (reference sequence). CDR3 size: 16 residues. Trimming cost V 2 bases and J 5 bases; bases outside gene matches: 12. This CDR3 is CASSLIGAGGFNEQYF. CDR3 DNA sequence: TGTGCCAGCAGTTTAATTGGGGCAGGGGGATTCAACGAGCAGTACTTC.

This clonotype was counted between two and nine times. The V call is TRBV4-1, the J call TRBJ2-7; D ambiguous. This CDR3 comprises 16 residues. The germline V gene encodes CDR1 MGHRA and CDR2 YSYEKL. Between the trimmed V and J ends, which lost 4 bases and 4 bases, there was a span of 20 bases. The CDR3: CASSPRTAPLPYEQYF. In DNA, the CDR3 is TGCGCCAGCAGCCCCCGGACCGCTCCCCTGCCTTACGAGCAGTACTTC.

For this clonotype: A much larger clone sits a single nucleotide away, making a read error possible. The chain combines TRBV9 with TRBJ2-7, with 9 bases fitting TRBD1. CDR3 length equals 16 residues. Per germline, CDR1 SGDLS and CDR2 YYNGEE. CDR3 in amino acids: CASTVDRDRETYEQYF. CDR3 DNA: TGTGCCAGCACCGTAGACAGGGACAGGGAAACCTACGAGCAGTACTTC. The full variable domain, with the rest looked up from reference TRBV9 and TRBJ2-7, is DSGVTQTPKHLITATGQRVTLRCSPRSGDLSVYWYQQSLDQGLQFLIQYYNGEERAKGNILERFSAQQFPDLHSELNLSSLELGDSALYFCASTVDRDRETYEQYFGPGTRLTVT.

The chain links TRBV4-3 to TRBJ2-7; D may be TRBD2 (6 bases). CDR1 is LGHNA, CDR2 YSLEER, per germline. The CDR3 extends over 15 amino acids. V dropped 0 bases and J dropped 0 bases, with 9 bases sitting between them. CDR3 loop: CASSQDWGVSYEQYF. CDR3 coding DNA: TGCGCCAGCAGCCAAGATTGGGGGGTCTCCTACGAGCAGTACTTC.

At least ten counts were recorded for this clonotype. The chain joins TRBV3-1 to TRBJ1-1; 9 bases are a match to TRBD1. The CDR3 sequence is 15 residues long. V shed 0 bases, J shed 11 bases, and the junction held 10 bases outside the gene matches. In germline, CDR1 is LGHDT, CDR2 YNNKEL (reference sequence). This chain's CDR3 is CASSQDMWTGVGAFF. The CDR3 coding sequence is TGTGCCAGCAGCCAAGATATGTGGACAGGGGTTGGTGCTTTCTTT.